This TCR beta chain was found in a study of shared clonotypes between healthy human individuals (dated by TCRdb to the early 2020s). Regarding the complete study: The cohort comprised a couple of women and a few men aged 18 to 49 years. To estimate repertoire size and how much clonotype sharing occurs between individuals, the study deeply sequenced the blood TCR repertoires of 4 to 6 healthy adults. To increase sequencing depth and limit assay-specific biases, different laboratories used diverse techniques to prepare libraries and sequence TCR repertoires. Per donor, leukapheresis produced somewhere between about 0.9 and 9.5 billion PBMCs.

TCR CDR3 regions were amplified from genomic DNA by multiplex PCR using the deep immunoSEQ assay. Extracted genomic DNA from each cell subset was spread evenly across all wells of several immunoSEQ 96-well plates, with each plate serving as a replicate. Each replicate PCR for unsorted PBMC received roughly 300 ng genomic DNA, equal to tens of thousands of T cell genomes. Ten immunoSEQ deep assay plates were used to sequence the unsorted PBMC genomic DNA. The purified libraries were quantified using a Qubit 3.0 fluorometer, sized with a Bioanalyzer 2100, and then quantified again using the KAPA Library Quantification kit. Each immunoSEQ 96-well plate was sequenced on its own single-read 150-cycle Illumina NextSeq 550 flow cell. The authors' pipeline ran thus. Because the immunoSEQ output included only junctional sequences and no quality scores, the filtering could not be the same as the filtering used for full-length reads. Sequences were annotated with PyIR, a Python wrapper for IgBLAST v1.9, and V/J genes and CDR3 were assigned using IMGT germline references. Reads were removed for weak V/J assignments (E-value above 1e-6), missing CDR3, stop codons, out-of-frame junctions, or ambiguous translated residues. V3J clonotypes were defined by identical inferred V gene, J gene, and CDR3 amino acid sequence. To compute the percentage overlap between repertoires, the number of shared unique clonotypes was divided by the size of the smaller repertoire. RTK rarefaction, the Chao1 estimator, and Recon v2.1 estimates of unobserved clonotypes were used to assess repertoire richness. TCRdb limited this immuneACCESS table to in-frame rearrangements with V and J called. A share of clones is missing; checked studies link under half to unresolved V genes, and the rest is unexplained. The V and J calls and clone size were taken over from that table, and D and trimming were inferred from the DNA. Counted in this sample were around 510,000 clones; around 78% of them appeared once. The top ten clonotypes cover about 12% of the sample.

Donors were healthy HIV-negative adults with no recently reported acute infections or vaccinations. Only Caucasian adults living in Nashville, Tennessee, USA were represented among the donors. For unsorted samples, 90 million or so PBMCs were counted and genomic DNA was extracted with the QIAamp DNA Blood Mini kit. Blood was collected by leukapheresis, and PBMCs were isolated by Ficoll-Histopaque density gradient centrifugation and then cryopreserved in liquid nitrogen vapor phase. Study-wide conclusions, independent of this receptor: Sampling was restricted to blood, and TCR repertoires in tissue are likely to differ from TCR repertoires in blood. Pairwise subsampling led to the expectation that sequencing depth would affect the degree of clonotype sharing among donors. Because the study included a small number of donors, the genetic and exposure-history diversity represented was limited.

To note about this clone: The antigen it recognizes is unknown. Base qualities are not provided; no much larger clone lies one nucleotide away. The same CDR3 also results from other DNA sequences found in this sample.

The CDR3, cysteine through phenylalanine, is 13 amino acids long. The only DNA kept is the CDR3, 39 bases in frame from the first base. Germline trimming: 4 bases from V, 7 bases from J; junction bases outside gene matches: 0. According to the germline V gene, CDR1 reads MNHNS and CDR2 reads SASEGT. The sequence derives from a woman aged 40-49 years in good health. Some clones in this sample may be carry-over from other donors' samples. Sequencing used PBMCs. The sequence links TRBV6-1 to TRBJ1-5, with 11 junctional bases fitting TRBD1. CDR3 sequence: CASSGDRGQPQHF. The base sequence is TGTGCCAGCAGTGGGGACAGGGGGCAGCCCCAGCATTTT.